The next 22 T cell receptor beta chains were all read from a single sample in a study of human T cells and chemical hapten exposure (TCRdb year 2021). Libraries were made using RACE. Sequencing used a NextSeq 500. TCRdb took the public reads, trimmed them with fastp at Q25, ran MiXCR for clone calling and kept in-frame beta chains. Each CDR3 protein appears once, grouped with its most common genes and DNA. In all, the sample holds around 110,000 distinct CDR3 sequences, and around an eighth of those were seen once. The top ten constitute approximately 1.5% of the sample. This specimen's time point label, interpreted: patch test 1, 2 weeks after DPC sensitization. The intended sense of this specimen's treatment or condition label: therapeutic diphenylcyclopropenone sensitization with weekly scalp DPC. The source material was whole blood, sampled in connection with sensitization to the hapten diphenylcyclopropenone (DPC). These receptors were obtained from a woman aged 50 to 65 with alopecia areata. Some clones in this sample may be carry-over from other donors' samples.

This clonotype showed up just a few times. The CDR3 DNA sequence: TGTGCCAGCAGAATCCAATCAGACAGCCTCTATGGCTACACCTTC. Amino acids: CASRIQSDSLYGYTF. J is TRBJ1-2 and V is TRBV6-5; maybe TRBD1 (5 bases). Germline V gene data show CDR1 as MNHEY and CDR2 as SVGAGI. The CDR3 is 15 amino acids. V shed 6 bases and J shed 4 bases, with 18 bases lying between them.

This chain joins TRBV7-2 and TRBJ1-1; D not certain. The CDR3 runs 15 residues. Germline CDR1 SGHTA, CDR2 FQGNSA. The ends were cut back, 0 bases at V and 1 base at J, with 9 bases in the middle. The CDR3 here is CASSLAAGKNTEAFF. CDR3 sequence (DNA): TGTGCCAGCAGCTTAGCGGCCGGGAAGAACACTGAAGCTTTCTTT. The full variable domain, rest sourced from reference TRBV7-2 and TRBJ1-1, is GAGVSQSPSNKVTEKGKDVELRCDPISGHTALYWYRQSLGQGLEFLIYFQGNSAPDKSGLPSDRFSAERTGGSVSTLTIQRTQQEDSAVYLCASSLAAGKNTEAFFGQGTRLTVV.

This clonotype was picked up many times. The J gene is TRBJ2-5, the V gene TRBV9, with D possibly being TRBD2 (7 bases). Germline CDR1 and CDR2: SGDLS and YYNGEE. CDR3 length equals 16 residues. The V end was cut by 0 bases, the J end by 1 base, with 13 bases between. The CDR3 coding sequence is TGTGCCAGCAGCGTAGTGGGCGGGGGCGGCCAAGAGACCCAGTACTTC. Translation: CASSVVGGGGQETQYF.

This clonotype has at least ten counts. The chain has TRBV29-1 and TRBJ2-7; 8 positions match TRBD1. Germline CDR1 SQVTM, CDR2 ANQGSEA. The CDR3 extends over 13 amino acids. V gave up 6 bases and J gave up 2 bases; unmatched junction bases: 6. CDR3 in DNA: TGCAGCGTGGATGGACAGGGCCCCTACGAGCAGTACTTC. Its protein is CSVDGQGPYEQYF.

This clonotype has more than one count but fewer than ten. The chain combines TRBV29-1 with TRBJ1-1; D is unresolved. Germline CDR1 reads SQVTM; CDR2 reads ANQGSEA. Trimming stripped 3 bases from V and 10 bases from J, with 15 bases between. This CDR3 spans 12 amino acids. CDR3 DNA sequence: TGCAGCGTTGACCACTCGGATAACAGAGCTTTCTTT. This gives the protein CSVDHSDNRAFF.

This clonotype was detected only a few times. The rearrangement joins TRBV10-3 to TRBJ2-3; tentative D call: TRBD2 (5 bases). CDR1 and CDR2 (germline): ENHRY, SYGVKD. The CDR3 contains 15 residues. Deletions cut 3 bases from V and 3 bases from J, with 13 bases between. The DNA for the CDR3 is TGTGCCATCAGTGAATCCGGGGTTAGGACAGATACGCAGTATTTT. Amino acids: CAISESGVRTDTQYF.

In the case of this clonotype: Given a much more abundant clone one base away, this may be a read error. The chain employs TRBV6-1 and TRBJ2-1; D is undetermined. The germline V gene encodes CDR1 MNHNS and CDR2 SASEGT. This CDR3 comprises 13 residues. The DNA of the CDR3 is TGTGCCAGCAGTGTCGCCCGTTACAATGAGCGGTTCTTC. Its protein product is CASSVARYNERFF.

V and J are TRBV12-3 or TRBV12-4 and TRBJ1-2; D uncertain. The CDR3 covers 13 residues. V gave up 10 bases and J gave up 3 bases, with 15 bases separating them. The CDR3: CANQQGNDYGYTF. The CDR3 nucleotides read TGTGCCAACCAGCAAGGGAACGACTATGGCTACACCTTC.

This clonotype was seen a few times. This chain uses TRBV11-2 with TRBJ2-7; D might be TRBD1 (6 bases). Trimming shortened V by 5 bases and J by 0 bases, and 17 bases separated the two germline ends. Germline assignment: CDR1 SGHAT and CDR2 FQNNGV. The CDR3 loop spans 16 amino acids. In nucleotides, the CDR3 is TGTGCCAGCAGCCCCCTCCGGGACACAACCTCCTACGAGCAGTACTTC. This codes for CASSPLRDTTSYEQYF.

This clonotype has ten or more counts. The chain recombines TRBV11-2 with TRBJ1-6; D gene uncertain. V lost 5 bases and J 7 bases, leaving 9 bases between the germline ends. The length of the CDR3 is 13 residues. CDR1 is SGHAT, CDR2 FQNNGV, per germline. CDR3 in amino acids: CASSQPPNSPLHF. For the CDR3, the DNA is TGTGCCAGCAGCCAGCCCCCGAATTCACCCCTCCACTTT.

This chain uses TRBV20-1 with TRBJ1-6, with D possibly TRBD1 on 6 matching bases. The CDR3 totals 12 residues. Germline V CDR1 and CDR2: DFQATT, SNEGSKA (reference sequence). V was trimmed by 3 bases and J by 13 bases, leaving 13 bases between them. CDR3: CSARLGGRPLHF. The DNA for the CDR3 is TGCAGTGCTAGGTTGGGGGGCCGGCCCCTCCACTTT.

The V gene is TRBV28, the J gene TRBJ2-6, with TRBD2 matching over 8 bases. V lost 8 bases to trimming and J lost 1 base; unmatched junction nucleotides: 10. CDR3 length: 17 amino acids. CDR1 MDHEN and CDR2 SYDVKM come from the germline V gene. The CDR3 region has the DNA TGTGCCAGCCTCCCGGGAGGGGTCTGGTCTGGGGCCAACGTCCTGACTTTC. Amino acid sequence: CASLPGGVWSGANVLTF.

This clonotype was recorded many times. The rearrangement links TRBV6-5 to TRBJ2-2; tentatively, D is TRBD2 (7 bases). The CDR3 contains 18 residues. V dropped 0 bases and J dropped 4 bases, with 18 bases sitting between them. Germline V gene sequence: CDR1 MNHEY, CDR2 SVGAGI. The CDR3 region is CASSYSIGGRVGTGELFF. The CDR3 DNA is TGTGCCAGCAGTTACTCGATCGGGGGGCGCGTGGGCACCGGGGAGCTGTTTTTT.

This clonotype was counted many times. The J gene is TRBJ1-2, the V gene TRBV25-1, with a weak D call TRBD1 (5 bases). Germline V CDR1 and CDR2: MGHDK, SYGVNS. V lost 0 bases to trimming and J lost 5 bases, with 10 bases between them. The CDR3 contains 14 residues. The CDR3 DNA reads TGTGCCAGCAGTGAATATGACAGTTTTTATGGCTACACCTTC. It translates to CASSEYDSFYGYTF.

This clonotype occurred once. The J gene is TRBJ1-3, the V gene TRBV28; D is possibly TRBD1 (6 bases). The CDR3 loop spans 12 amino acids. V lost 8 bases, J lost 8 bases, and 13 bases lay in between. Germline CDR1 is MDHEN and CDR2 is SYDVKM. In nucleotides, the CDR3 is TGTGCCAGCGGGACATCGGCGGACACCATATATTTT. Translating it yields CASGTSADTIYF.

The chain combines TRBV4-2 with TRBJ2-3; TRBD2 matches at 9 bases. J lost 2 bases, V lost 0 bases, and 3 bases had no gene match. Per the germline V gene, CDR1 is LGHNA and CDR2 is YNFKEQ. The CDR3 runs to 16 residues. The CDR3 region is CASSQDLAGTTDTQYF. The CDR3 DNA sequence: TGTGCCAGCAGCCAAGATCTAGCGGGGACCACAGATACGCAGTATTTT.

In its sample, this clonotype was seen a few times. Sequence at one end of the junction differs from germline and may be a read error. The chain links TRBV4-3 to TRBJ2-1; 7 bases line up with TRBD2. The CDR3 spans 18 residues. Per the germline V gene, CDR1 is LGHNA and CDR2 is YSLEER. CDR3 sequence (DNA): TGCGCCGGCAGCCAAGATCAAGGACCAGCGGGGTACTACAATGAGCAGTTCTTC. It is translated as CAGSQDQGPAGYYNEQFF.

This clonotype was seen many times. The V and J genes are TRBV3-1 and TRBJ1-6; D is undetermined. There are 12 residues in the CDR3. Germline CDR1 and CDR2: LGHDT and YNNKEL (reference sequence). The ends were cut back, 2 bases at V and 7 bases at J, with 3 bases in the middle. CDR3: CASSQRNSPLHF. The CDR3 DNA follows: TGTGCCAGCAGCCAACGCAATTCACCCCTCCACTTT.

This clonotype came up many times. The chain joins TRBV4-3 to TRBJ1-4; possible D gene TRBD1, 5 bases. This CDR3 is built from 17 residues. From germline, CDR1 is LGHNA and CDR2 YSLEER. The ends were cut back, 0 bases at V and 0 bases at J, with 11 bases in the middle. CDR3 nucleotides: TGCGCCAGCAGCCAAGAAGGGGCCGCCGCAACTAATGAAAAACTGTTTTTT. It is translated as CASSQEGAAATNEKLFF.

In this sample, this clonotype turned up many times. CDR3 in DNA: TGTGCCAGCAGTGACTCGAGCAGGGGGCTCACCGGGGAGCTGTTTTTT. Its protein is CASSDSSRGLTGELFF. This rearrangement joins TRBV6-4 to TRBJ2-2; 8 nucleotides match TRBD1. The V gene end was trimmed by 0 bases and the J gene end by 4 bases; junction bases not matched to a gene: 4. Germline CDR1 MRHNA, CDR2 SNTAGT. The CDR3 contains 16 residues.

The CDR3 DNA sequence: TGTGCCAGCAGCCCTCTCGGACTCGGGGAAAAACTGTTTTTT. Its protein is CASSPLGLGEKLFF. V gene TRBV7-6 combines with J gene TRBJ1-4; no definite D call. This CDR3 region has 14 residues. Trimming stripped 5 bases from V and 8 bases from J, with 15 bases between. Germline V gene data show CDR1 as SGHVS and CDR2 as FNYEAQ.

This clonotype was observed at least ten times. The V gene is TRBV27, the J gene TRBJ2-1, with D perhaps TRBD1 or TRBD2 (5 bases each). The V gene's germline CDR1 is MNHEY and CDR2 SMNVEV (reference sequence). The CDR3 spans 13 residues. Trimming took off 6 bases at V and 8 bases at J, with 14 bases between the two ends. DNA of the CDR3: TGTGCCAGCAGCCGTGGGGGTTCCGATGAGCAGTTCTTC. This translates into CASSRGGSDEQFF.